The sample holds a few counts of the clone carrying this T cell receptor (beta chain). The data are from a study of blood T cells in healthy people across ages. With a J-beta primer mix and a sample-barcoded 5' primer, a second PCR ran roughly 7 to 11 cycles. MiXCR, run by TCRdb on the 5' RACE reads, gives a single entry per CDR3 protein. The sample consists of around 1,800,000 distinct CDR3 sequences, more than 35% of them appearing once. The sequence came from a human donor in good health. The sample comprised blood.

The CDR3 protein is CASSPGQYATEAFF. CDR3 nucleotides: TGTGCCAGTAGCCCGGGACAGTACGCCACTGAAGCTTTCTTT. The J gene is TRBJ1-1, the V gene TRBV19, with TRBD1 identical over 7 bases. CDR1 is LNHDA and CDR2 is SQIVND in the germline V gene (reference sequence). There are 14 residues in the CDR3. V gave up 6 bases and J gave up 4 bases; unmatched junction bases: 8.